One sample yielded the 19 T cell receptor beta chains listed below, sequenced in a study of preoperative IRX-2 immunotherapy in early breast cancer. The treatment is: preoperative locoregional IRX-2 cytokine immunotherapy. This table comes from immunoSEQ multiplex PCR, and its TCRdb copy is limited to in-frame clones, with some not included. The sample yields about 89,000 clones, roughly 90% seen once. The material was tumor tissue, obtained after IRX-2 immunotherapy. The origin of the receptors is a human donor with breast cancer.

The sample holds one count of this clone. This chain links TRBV30 with TRBJ1-1; no clear D gene. V shed 3 bases and J shed 5 bases, with 10 bases lying between them. Germline loops: CDR1 GTSNPN, CDR2 SVGIG (reference sequence). The CDR3 covers 12 residues. This chain's CDR3 is CAWSRGETEAFF. CDR3 DNA: TGTGCCTGGAGCCGTGGGGAGACTGAAGCTTTCTTT.

V and J are TRBV29-1 and TRBJ2-1; D is undetermined. Germline-derived CDR1 and CDR2 are SQVTM and ANQGSEA. This CDR3 is built from 14 residues. Trimming shortened V by 3 bases and J by 0 bases, and 9 bases separated the two germline ends. CDR3 sequence (DNA): TGCAGCGTTGATACCCCGAGCTCCTACAATGAGCAGTTCTTC. Its translation: CSVDTPSSYNEQFF.

This rearrangement joins TRBV5-1 to TRBJ2-1, with TRBD1 as a possible D gene (6 bases). The CDR3 runs 14 residues. With 5 bases removed from V and 6 bases from J, the gap between germline ends came to 15 bases. Germline values: CDR1 SGHRS, CDR2 YFSETQ. The CDR3 coding sequence is TGCGCCAGCAGACCGACAGGCCCGACCAATGAGCAGTTCTTC. Amino acid sequence: CASRPTGPTNEQFF.

This chain joins TRBV5-1 and TRBJ1-3; maybe TRBD1 (6 bases). Deletions cut 6 bases from V and 2 bases from J, with 12 bases between. CDR1 SGHRS and CDR2 YFSETQ come from the germline V gene. This CDR3 comprises 14 residues. The CDR3, as DNA: TGCGCCAGCACGGTCGAGGGGGCTGGAAACACCATATATTTT. It codes for CASTVEGAGNTIYF.

The chain carries TRBV6-8 and TRBJ2-5; a weak D match, TRBD2 (7 bases). Germline V lookup: CDR1 MNHGY, CDR2 SAAAGT. The CDR3 spans 13 residues. Trimming left V 6 bases short and J 5 bases short, with 13 bases between. The CDR3 nucleotides are TGTGCCAGCAGGGACAGCGGGGCCGAGACCCAGTACTTC. This translates into CASRDSGAETQYF.

This chain connects TRBV19 to TRBJ1-5, with D maybe TRBD1 (5 bases). From germline, CDR1 is LNHDA and CDR2 SQIVND (reference sequence). The V end lost 6 bases, the J end lost 2 bases, and 20 bases lay between the germline ends. The CDR3 is 17 residues long. CDR3: CASRIIPGRGGNQPQHF. The CDR3 DNA follows: TGTGCCAGTAGGATAATCCCGGGACGAGGGGGCAATCAGCCCCAGCATTTT.

Here the CDR3 reads CASTGTGGYGAGNTIYF. In DNA form, the CDR3 reads TGCGCCAGCACAGGGACAGGGGGCTACGGGGCTGGAAACACCATATATTTT. The V gene is TRBV10-2, the J gene TRBJ1-3; 12 bases fit TRBD1. Per the germline V gene, CDR1 is WSHSY and CDR2 is SAAADI. This CDR3 is built from 17 residues. V trimming: 7 bases; J trimming: 2 bases; junction bases outside the gene matches: 9.

The rearrangement links TRBV18 to TRBJ1-4, with 8 positions matching TRBD1. This CDR3 contains 15 residues. The J segment lost 8 bases and the V segment lost 4 bases, leaving 9 bases of the junction unmatched. Germline CDR1 reads KGHSH; CDR2 reads LQKENI. The CDR3 loop is CASSRQQGVGEKLFF. CDR3 nucleotide sequence: TGTGCCAGCTCACGCCAACAGGGGGTCGGAGAAAAACTGTTTTTT.

The chain employs TRBV19 and TRBJ1-2; perhaps TRBD1 as D (6 bases). This CDR3 is built from 14 residues. V was trimmed by 5 bases and J by 4 bases, leaving 14 bases between them. Germline assignment: CDR1 LNHDA and CDR2 SQIVND (reference sequence). Here the CDR3 DNA reads TGTGCCAGTAGTGCGCAACAGGGAACCTATGGCTACACCTTC. This encodes CASSAQQGTYGYTF.

This clone was found once. The chain combines TRBV6-8 with TRBJ1-2; no clear D gene. Trimming shortened V by 0 bases and J by 6 bases, and 23 bases separated the two germline ends. This CDR3 has 18 amino acids. CDR1 MNHGY and CDR2 SAAAGT come from the germline V gene. The CDR3 here is CASSYSLPGWETRDGYTF. CDR3 DNA: TGTGCCAGCAGTTACTCTTTACCAGGTTGGGAAACTAGGGATGGCTACACCTTC.

The rearrangement links TRBV19 to TRBJ1-4; D remains unclear. The CDR3 length is 16 residues. The germline V gene has CDR1 LNHDA and CDR2 SQIVND (reference sequence). The V end was cut by 3 bases, the J end by 4 bases, with 15 bases between. CDR3 bases: TGTGCCAGTAGTATCCCGCCGCTTCGGAGTAATGAAAAACTGTTTTTT. This sequence encodes CASSIPPLRSNEKLFF. Filled out from reference TRBV19 and TRBJ1-4, the complete variable domain reads DGGITQSPKYLFRKEGQNVTLSCEQNLNHDAMYWYRQDPGQGLRLIYYSQIVNDFQKGDIAEGYSVSREKKESFPLTVTSAQKNPTAFYLCASSIPPLRSNEKLFFGSGTQLSVL.

The rearrangement links TRBV12-5 to TRBJ2-1; the D is unclear. This CDR3 region has 12 residues. Between the trimmed V and J ends, which lost 2 bases and 7 bases, there was a span of 6 bases. Germline lookup yields CDR1 LGHNT and CDR2 FRNRAP. The CDR3 bases are TGTGCTAGTGGTTTGTGGGGAAATGAGCAGTTCTTC. Protein: CASGLWGNEQFF.

The chain is built from TRBV19 and TRBJ1-5; 8 bases fit TRBD1. In germline, CDR1 is LNHDA, CDR2 SQIVND (reference sequence). The J segment lost 4 bases and the V segment lost 6 bases, leaving 11 bases of the junction unmatched. The CDR3 loop spans 16 amino acids. The CDR3 nucleotides are TGTGCCAGTAGGTCCTTACAGGGGGTCGGGAATCAGCCCCAGCATTTT. It encodes CASRSLQGVGNQPQHF.

This clone was counted only a few times. The genes are TRBV7-6 and TRBJ2-4; 8 nucleotides line up with TRBD1. Germline-derived CDR1 and CDR2 are SGHVS and FNYEAQ. CDR3 length equals 15 residues. The J segment lost 0 bases and the V segment lost 5 bases, leaving 3 bases of the junction unmatched. The CDR3 bases are TGTGCCAGCAGCGACAGGGGACTAGCCAAAAACATTCAGTACTTC. Residues: CASSDRGLAKNIQYF. The full variable domain, with the rest looked up from reference TRBV7-6 and TRBJ2-4, is GAGVSQSPRYKVTKRGQDVALRCDPISGHVSLYWYRQALGQGPEFLTYFNYEAQQDKSGLPNDRFSAERPEGSISTLTIQRTEQRDSAMYRCASSDRGLAKNIQYFGAGTRLSVL.

The V and J genes are TRBV7-7 and TRBJ2-7, with 9 nucleotides matching TRBD1. Looked up from germline, CDR1 is SSHAT and CDR2 is FNYEAQ (reference sequence). V shed 4 bases, J shed 3 bases, and the junction held 7 bases outside the gene matches. The CDR3 is 15 residues long. CDR3 DNA: TGTGCCAGCAGCTCGACCGGGACAGGGAGCTACGAGCAGTACTTC. Its translation is CASSSTGTGSYEQYF.

The rearrangement joins TRBV11-3 to TRBJ2-2; D unresolved. CDR1 and CDR2 (germline): SGHNT, YENEEA. The length of the CDR3 is 16 residues. With 2 bases removed from V and 0 bases from J, the gap between germline ends came to 10 bases. DNA for the CDR3: TGTGCCAGCAGCTTATTTTGGGATGCGAACACCGGGGAGCTGTTTTTT. Translating it yields CASSLFWDANTGELFF.

CDR3 DNA sequence: TGTGCCAGTAGTAGACGGTCCGCGGCCCGCGGGGACAATGAGCAGTTCTTC. Amino acid sequence: CASSRRSAARGDNEQFF. This chain connects TRBV19 to TRBJ2-1; D is possibly TRBD2 (6 bases). The CDR3 runs 17 residues. Deletions cut 4 bases from V and 5 bases from J, with 21 bases between. Germline values: CDR1 LNHDA, CDR2 SQIVND (reference sequence).

The chain recombines TRBV30 with TRBJ1-1, with D hard to call. V shed 4 bases and J shed 2 bases, with 14 bases lying between them. Looked up from germline, CDR1 is GTSNPN and CDR2 is SVGIG (reference sequence). The CDR3 extends over 14 amino acids. CDR3 DNA sequence: TGTGCCTGGATGGAAAAAGGGCCTAACACTGAAGCTTTCTTT. Its translation is CAWMEKGPNTEAFF. Full variable domain (remainder filled in from reference TRBV30 and TRBJ1-1): SQTIHQWPATLVQPVGSPLSLECTVEGTSNPNLYWYRQAAGRGLQLLFYSVGIGQISSEVPQNLSASRPQDRQFILSSKKLLLSDSGFYLCAWMEKGPNTEAFFGQGTRLTVV.

The chain couples TRBV7-1 to TRBJ1-4; D not certain. TRBV7-1 belongs to the ORF category, with a function that is uncertain. The CDR3 covers 13 residues. The V end was cut by 8 bases, the J end by 0 bases, with 7 bases between. The CDR3 is CASSWATNEKLFF. CDR3 DNA: TGTGCCAGCTCGTGGGCAACTAATGAAAAACTGTTTTTT.